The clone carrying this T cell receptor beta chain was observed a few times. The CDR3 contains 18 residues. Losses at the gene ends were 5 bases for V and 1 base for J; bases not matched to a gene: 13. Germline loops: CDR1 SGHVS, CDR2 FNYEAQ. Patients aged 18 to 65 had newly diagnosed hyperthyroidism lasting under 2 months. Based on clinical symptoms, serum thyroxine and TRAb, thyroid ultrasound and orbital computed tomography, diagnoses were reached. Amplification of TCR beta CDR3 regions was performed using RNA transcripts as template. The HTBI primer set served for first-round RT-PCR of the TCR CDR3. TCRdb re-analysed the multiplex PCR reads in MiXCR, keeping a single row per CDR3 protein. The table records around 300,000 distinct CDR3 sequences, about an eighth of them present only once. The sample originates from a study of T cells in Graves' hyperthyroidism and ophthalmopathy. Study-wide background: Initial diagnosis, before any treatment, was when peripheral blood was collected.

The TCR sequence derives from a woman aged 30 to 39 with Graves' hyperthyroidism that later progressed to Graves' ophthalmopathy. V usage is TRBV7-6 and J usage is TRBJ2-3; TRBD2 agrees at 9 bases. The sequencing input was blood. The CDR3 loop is CASSQEPLAGSGTDTQYF. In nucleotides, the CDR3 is TGTGCCAGCAGCCAAGAGCCCCTAGCGGGATCTGGCACAGATACGCAGTATTTT. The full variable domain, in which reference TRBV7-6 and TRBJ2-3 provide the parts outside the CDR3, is GAGVSQSPRYKVTKRGQDVALRCDPISGHVSLYWYRQALGQGPEFLTYFNYEAQQDKSGLPNDRFSAERPEGSISTLTIQRTEQRDSAMYRCASSQEPLAGSGTDTQYFGPGTRLTVL.